The sequence of this TCR beta chain was determined in a study of blood T cell repertoires in COVID-19. Across 24 US areas, participants ranged in age from roughly 18 to 95 years. Original data processing: Reference gene primer amplification yielded estimated nucleated cell counts. Sequenced by immunoSEQ multiplex PCR; TCRdb stores in-frame clones only, minus some. V and J calls and clone size are given by that table; D and trimming were obtained from the DNA. This sample yields approximately 170,000 clones, of which approximately 84% are seen a single time; approximately 3% belongs to the top ten. The receptor comes from a woman aged 25-40 years who had recovered from COVID-19. Specimen: PBMCs or T cells enriched from blood (not recorded which).

The CDR3 DNA reads as TGCACCAGCAGCCACAGGAACTCTGGAAACACCATATATTTT. It specifies CTSSHRNSGNTIYF. This rearrangement joins TRBV1 to TRBJ1-3; the tabulated D call, TRBD1, remains unverified against the DNA. TRBV1 is classified as a pseudogene. CDR3 length equals 14 residues.